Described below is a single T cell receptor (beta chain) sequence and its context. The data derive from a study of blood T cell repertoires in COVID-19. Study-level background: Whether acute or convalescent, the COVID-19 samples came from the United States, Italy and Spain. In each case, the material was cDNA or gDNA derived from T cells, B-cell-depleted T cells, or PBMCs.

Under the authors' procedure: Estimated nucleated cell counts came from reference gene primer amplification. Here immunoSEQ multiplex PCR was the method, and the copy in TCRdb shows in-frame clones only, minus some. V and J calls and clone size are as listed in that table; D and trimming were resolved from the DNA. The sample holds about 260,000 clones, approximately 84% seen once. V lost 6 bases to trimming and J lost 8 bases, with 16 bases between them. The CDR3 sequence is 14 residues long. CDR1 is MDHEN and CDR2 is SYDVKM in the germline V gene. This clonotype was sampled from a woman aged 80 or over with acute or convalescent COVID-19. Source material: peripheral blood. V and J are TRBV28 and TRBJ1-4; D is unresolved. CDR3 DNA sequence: TGTGCCAGCAGAGGAGGGTCCTTGCGCGAAAAACTGTTTTTT. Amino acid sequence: CASRGGSLREKLFF. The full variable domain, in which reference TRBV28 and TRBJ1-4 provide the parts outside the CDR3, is DVKVTQSSRYLVKRTGEKVFLECVQDMDHENMFWYRQDPGLGLRLIYFSYDVKMKEKGDIPEGYSVSREKKERFSLILESASTNQTSMYLCASRGGSLREKLFFGSGTQLSVL.